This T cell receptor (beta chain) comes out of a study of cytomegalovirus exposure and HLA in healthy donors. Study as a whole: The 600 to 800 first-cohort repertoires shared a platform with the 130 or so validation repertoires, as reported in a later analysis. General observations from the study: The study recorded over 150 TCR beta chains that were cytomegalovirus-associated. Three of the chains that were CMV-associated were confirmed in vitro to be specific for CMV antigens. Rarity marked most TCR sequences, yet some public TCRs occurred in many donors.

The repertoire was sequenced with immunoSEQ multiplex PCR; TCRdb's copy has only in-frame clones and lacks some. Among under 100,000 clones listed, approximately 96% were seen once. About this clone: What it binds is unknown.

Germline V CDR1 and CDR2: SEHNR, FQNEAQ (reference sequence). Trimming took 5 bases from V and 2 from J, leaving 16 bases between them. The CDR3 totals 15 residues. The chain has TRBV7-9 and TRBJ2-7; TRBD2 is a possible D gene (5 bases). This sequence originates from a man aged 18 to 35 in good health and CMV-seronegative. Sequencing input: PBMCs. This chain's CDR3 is CASSTPGSPAYEQYF. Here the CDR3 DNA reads TGTGCCAGCAGCACCCCGGGAAGCCCGGCCTACGAGCAGTACTTC.